Listed below are T cell receptor beta chains from one sample, sequenced in a study of early T cells in non-severe SARS-CoV-2 infection. TCRdb independently ran MiXCR on the 5' RACE reads; one entry per CDR3 protein. Of 100,000 to 130,000 distinct CDR3 sequences listed, 8.5% to 14% are singletons. The sample taken for sequencing was whole blood. The receptors derive from an adult who was a healthcare worker with PCR-confirmed SARS-CoV-2 infection or an uninfected control (not recorded which). The CDR3 runs from the conserved cysteine through the conserved F or W. The D gene is left open where the match is weak. Only some rows state a clone size, as once, few, many or a class for expanded clones.

V	D	size	J	DNA	CDR3
TRBV24-1	.	few	TRBJ1-1	TGTGCCACCAGTGGAGGCACTGAAGCTTTCTTT	CATSGGTEAFF
TRBV10-1	.	few	TRBJ2-1	TGCGCCAGCAGTGAGCCCCCCTTTGGGGAGCAGTTCTTC	CASSEPPFGEQFF
TRBV28	.	many	TRBJ1-5	TGTGCCAGCTATCTGGGCGGTCAGCCCCAGCATTTT	CASYLGGQPQHF
TRBV9	.	.	TRBJ2-3	TGTGCCAGCAGCGGTCGACTAGGCGCCACAGATACGCAGTATTTT	CASSGRLGATDTQYF
TRBV5-4	.	.	TRBJ2-3	TGTGCCAGCAGCTTGGTTTGGGGCAGGGGGGCAGATACGCAGTATTTT	CASSLVWGRGADTQYF
TRBV11-3	.	.	TRBJ2-1	TGTGCCAGCAGCTTAGGCCTCTTCAATAATTACAATGAGCAGTTCTTC	CASSLGLFNNYNEQFF
TRBV7-9	.	.	TRBJ2-1	TGTGCCAGCAGCTTATCCCCAAGGAGGGCCTTCTACAATGAGCAGTTCTTC	CASSLSPRRAFYNEQFF
TRBV7-9	.	few	TRBJ1-4	TGTGCCAGCAGCTTGGAGGTTCGGGAAAAACTGTTTTTT	CASSLEVREKLFF
TRBV29-1	.	few	TRBJ1-1	TGCAGCGTCGTGGAGCCGGCAGTGAACACTGAAGCTTTCTTT	CSVVEPAVNTEAFF
TRBV18	.	once	TRBJ2-7	TGTGCCAGCTTACCACCCCCCGGCTTCTACGAGCAGTACTTC	CASLPPPGFYEQYF
TRBV7-9	TRBD2	.	TRBJ2-1	TGTGCCAGCAGCTTAGTTTCAGCGGGAGGGGGTGAGCAGTTCTTC	CASSLVSAGGGEQFF
TRBV18	TRBD2	many	TRBJ2-7	TGTGCCAGCTCACCTTCTAGCGGGCGCTACGAGCAGTACTTC	CASSPSSGRYEQYF
TRBV20-1	.	few	TRBJ1-5	TGCAGTGCTAGAATAGGACAGTGGGATCAGCCCCAGCATTTT	CSARIGQWDQPQHF
TRBV7-6	.	.	TRBJ2-6	TGTGCCAGCAGCTTGAGGAGCGGATCCCCCTCTGGGGCCAACGTCCTGACTTTC	CASSLRSGSPSGANVLTF
TRBV20-1	.	few	TRBJ2-1	TGCAGTGCTAGCCCCTGGCAAGACTACAATGAGCAGTTCTTC	CSASPWQDYNEQFF
TRBV6-2/TRBV6-3	.	many	TRBJ2-7	TGTGCCAGCAGCCAGGCCTGGGAGCAGTACTTC	CASSQAWEQYF
TRBV28	.	many	TRBJ1-6	TGTGCCAGCAGTTCGAATCTGGAGAATTCACCCCTCCACTTT	CASSSNLENSPLHF
TRBV12-3/TRBV12-4	.	many	TRBJ2-3	TGTGCCAGCAGCCGCCCCTCAGGATTGGCAACAGATACGCAGTATTTT	CASSRPSGLATDTQYF
TRBV3-1	.	many	TRBJ2-2	TGTGCCAGCAGCCAAGGACGGATCACCGGGGAGCTGTTTTTT	CASSQGRITGELFF
TRBV11-2	.	many	TRBJ1-6	TGTGCCAGCAGCCGCTGGGGGCAGGGGCCTGCACCCCTCCACTTT	CASSRWGQGPAPLHF